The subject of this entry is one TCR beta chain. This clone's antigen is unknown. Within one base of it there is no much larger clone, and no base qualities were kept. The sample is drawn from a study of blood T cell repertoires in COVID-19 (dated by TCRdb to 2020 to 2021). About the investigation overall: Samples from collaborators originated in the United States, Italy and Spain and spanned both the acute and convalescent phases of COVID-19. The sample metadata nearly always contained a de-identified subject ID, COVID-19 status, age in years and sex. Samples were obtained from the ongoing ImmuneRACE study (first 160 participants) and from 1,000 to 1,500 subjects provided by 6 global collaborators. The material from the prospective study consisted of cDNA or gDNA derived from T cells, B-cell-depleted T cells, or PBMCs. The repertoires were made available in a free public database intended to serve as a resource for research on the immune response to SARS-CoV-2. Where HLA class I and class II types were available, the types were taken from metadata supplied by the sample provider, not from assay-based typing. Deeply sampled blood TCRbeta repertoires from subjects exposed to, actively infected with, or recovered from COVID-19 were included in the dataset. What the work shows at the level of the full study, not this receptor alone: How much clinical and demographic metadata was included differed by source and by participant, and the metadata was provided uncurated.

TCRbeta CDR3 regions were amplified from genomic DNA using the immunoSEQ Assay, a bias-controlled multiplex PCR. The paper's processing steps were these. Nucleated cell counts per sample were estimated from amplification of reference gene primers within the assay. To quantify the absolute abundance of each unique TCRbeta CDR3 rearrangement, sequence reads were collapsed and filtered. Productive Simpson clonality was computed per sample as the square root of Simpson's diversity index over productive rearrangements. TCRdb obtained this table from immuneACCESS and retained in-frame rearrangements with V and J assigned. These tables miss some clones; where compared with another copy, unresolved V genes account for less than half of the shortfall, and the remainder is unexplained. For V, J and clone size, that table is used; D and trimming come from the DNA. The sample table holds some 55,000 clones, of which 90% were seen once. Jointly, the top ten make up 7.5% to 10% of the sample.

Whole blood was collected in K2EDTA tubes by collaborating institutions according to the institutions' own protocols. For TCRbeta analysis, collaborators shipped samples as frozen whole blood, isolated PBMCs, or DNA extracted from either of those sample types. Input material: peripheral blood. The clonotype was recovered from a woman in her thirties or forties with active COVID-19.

CDR3 loop: CASSYSRVTEAFF. The DNA reads TGTGCCAGCAGTTACTCGAGGGTCACTGAAGCTTTCTTT. The chain is made from TRBV6-5 and TRBJ1-1, with the D gene not confidently named. V loses 0 bases of germline sequence and J loses 4 bases, and the interval between the two ends is 6 bases. CDR1 and CDR2 are read off the germline V gene as MNHEY and SVGAGI. The cysteine opens and the phenylalanine closes a CDR3 of 13 amino acids. The only DNA kept is the CDR3, 39 bases in frame from the first base.